A single T cell receptor beta chain is shown here with its context. The antigen is not known. Per germline, CDR1 MDHEN and CDR2 SYDVKM. Unmatched junction bases numbered 14, after V lost 1 base and J lost 3 bases. The CDR3 consists of 18 residues. This record comes from a study of T cell responses to AZD1222 COVID-19 vaccine. Study observations and caveats: When two AZD1222 doses had been given, Spike-specific TCR breadth and depth rose. The donor group comprised mostly white British people and more females; the analysis possibly underestimated clonal diversity.

Libraries were prepared by immunoSEQ multiplex PCR; TCRdb keeps only in-frame clonotypes and omits some of them. The repertoire holds 90,000 to 95,000 clones, with over 80% as singletons. The specimen comprised peripheral blood, sampled on day 0 of AZD1222 vaccination. The V gene is TRBV28, the J gene TRBJ2-7, with 8 bases aligning to TRBD2. This TCR derives from an adult in good health. The DNA for the CDR3 is TGTGCCAGCAGTTTATCCCAAACCGGGCTAGCGGGTGACTACGAGCAGTACTTC. It codes for CASSLSQTGLAGDYEQYF.